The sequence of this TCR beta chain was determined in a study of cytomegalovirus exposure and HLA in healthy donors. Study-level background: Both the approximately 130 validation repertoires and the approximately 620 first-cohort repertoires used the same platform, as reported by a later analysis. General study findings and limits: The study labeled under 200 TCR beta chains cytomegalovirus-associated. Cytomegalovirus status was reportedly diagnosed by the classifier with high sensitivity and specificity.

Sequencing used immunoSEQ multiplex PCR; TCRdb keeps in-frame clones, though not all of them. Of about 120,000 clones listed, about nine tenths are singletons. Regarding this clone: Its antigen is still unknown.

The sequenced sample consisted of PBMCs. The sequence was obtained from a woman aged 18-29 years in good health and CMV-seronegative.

In nucleotides, the CDR3 is TGTGCCAGCAGATTTGGCGGGAATCAGCCCCAGCATTTT. Amino acid sequence: CASRFGGNQPQHF. The rearrangement joins TRBV6-5 to TRBJ1-5; D not resolved. Trimming shortened V by 6 bases and J by 4 bases, and 10 bases separated the two germline ends. CDR1 and CDR2 from the germline V gene are MNHEY and SVGAGI. This CDR3 is built from 13 residues.